Listed below are T cell receptor beta chains from one sample, sequenced in a study of blood T cell repertoires in COVID-19. TCRdb's copy holds only in-frame clones and misses some; the assay was immunoSEQ multiplex PCR. The sample has 300,000 to 500,000 clones; approximately 91% are singletons. What was sequenced was PBMCs or T cells enriched from blood (not recorded which). Receptors originate from a woman in her thirties or forties with acute COVID-19. Each CDR3 is given with its conserved first and last residue. The D gene is left open where the match is weak. Size values are once, few and many counts, or a class for expanded clones, and some rows have none.

.	.	TRBV27	TRBJ1-5	CASSILQGSQPQHF	TGTGCCAGCAGTATTCTTCAGGGAAGTCAGCCCCAGCATTTT
.	.	TRBV6-1	TRBJ2-2	CASFGDTGELFF	TGTGCCAGCTTCGGGGACACCGGGGAGCTGTTTTTT
TRBD1	.	TRBV12-5	TRBJ1-1	CASGLFTTGDRAFEAFF	TGTGCTAGTGGTTTGTTTACGACTGGGGACAGGGCATTTGAAGCTTTCTTT
TRBD1	.	TRBV7-6	TRBJ1-5	CASSCRQGARSNQPQHF	TGTGCCAGCAGCTGTAGACAGGGGGCGCGTAGCAATCAGCCCCAGCATTTT
TRBD2	.	TRBV7-2	TRBJ2-7	CASSLAGGGRHEQYF	TGTGCCAGCAGCTTAGCGGGCGGGGGGCGACACGAGCAGTACTTC
TRBD1	.	TRBV2	TRBJ1-6	CASSEVGTGNSPLHF	TGTGCCAGCAGTGAAGTAGGGACAGGAAACTCACCCCTCCACTTT
TRBD1	.	TRBV4-1	TRBJ1-1	CASSQDRFAFSTGERGVGAFF	TGCGCCAGCAGCCAAGATCGTTTCGCGTTTAGTACAGGGGAAAGGGGGGTCGGAGCTTTCTTT
.	.	TRBV9	TRBJ2-3	CASSVGAADTQYF	TGTGCCAGCAGCGTAGGCGCGGCAGATACGCAGTATTTT
.	few	TRBV27	TRBJ1-2	CASSPLAGNYGYTF	TGTGCCAGCAGTCCTCTAGCAGGCAACTATGGCTACACCTTC
TRBD1	.	TRBV5-1	TRBJ2-5	CASSLDRGETQYF	TGCGCCAGCAGCCTAGACAGGGGAGAGACCCAGTACTTC
TRBD2	.	TRBV27	TRBJ2-1	CASSLSGDYSSYNEQFF	TGTGCCAGCAGTTTATCGGGGGACTACAGCTCCTACAATGAGCAGTTCTTC
TRBD2	.	TRBV7-9	TRBJ2-1	CASSFGTTNNEQFF	TGTGCCAGCAGCTTCGGGACTACCAACAATGAGCAGTTCTTC
.	.	TRBV30	TRBJ2-2	CAWSVRGSGELFF	TGTGCCTGGAGTGTACGGGGGTCCGGGGAGCTGTTTTTT
TRBD1	once	TRBV10-3	TRBJ1-1	CAISTGDYTEAFF	TGTGCCATCAGTACAGGGGACTACACTGAAGCTTTCTTT
TRBD1	.	TRBV15	TRBJ1-1	CATSRDRGLTTEAFF	TGTGCCACCAGCAGAGACAGGGGGCTGACCACTGAAGCTTTCTTT
.	.	TRBV12-3/TRBV12-4	TRBJ2-3	CASSFLEGTQYF	TGTGCCAGCAGTTTCTTGGAGGGTACGCAGTATTTT
.	.	TRBV29-1	TRBJ1-1	CSVVGEGTEAFF	TGCAGCGTTGTCGGGGAGGGGACTGAAGCTTTCTTT
TRBD2	.	TRBV7-9	TRBJ2-7	CASSPTPGTSGYEQYF	TGTGCCAGCAGCCCCACCCCCGGGACTAGCGGCTACGAGCAGTACTTC
.	.	TRBV2	TRBJ2-2	CASSATRTGELFF	TGTGCCAGCAGTGCGACACGGACCGGGGAGCTGTTTTTT
.	.	TRBV2	TRBJ2-7	CASSHRAGLGEQYF	TGTGCCAGCAGCCATCGGGCAGGGTTGGGTGAGCAGTACTTC
TRBD2	.	TRBV23-1	TRBJ2-5	CASSQSVLAGGQETQYF	TGCGCCAGCAGTCAATCGGTTCTAGCGGGGGGGCAAGAGACCCAGTACTTC
TRBD1	few	TRBV18	TRBJ2-2	CASSKGQTNTGELFF	TGTGCCAGCTCAAAGGGACAGACGAACACCGGGGAGCTGTTTTTT
TRBD1	.	TRBV18	TRBJ1-6	CASSLGAGQGNSPLHF	TGTGCCAGCTCACTAGGCGCGGGACAGGGAAATTCACCCCTCCACTTT
TRBD2	.	TRBV7-9	TRBJ2-1	CASSTTLAGTGGEQFF	TGTGCCAGCAGCACGACACTAGCGGGCACTGGGGGTGAGCAGTTCTTC
TRBD1	.	TRBV18	TRBJ2-7	CASSPLPGQGVYEQYF	TGTGCCAGCTCACCACTACCGGGACAGGGGGTCTACGAGCAGTACTTC
.	.	TRBV20-1	TRBJ2-6	CSASSAGSGANVLTF	TGCAGTGCTAGTTCTGCGGGCTCTGGGGCCAACGTCCTGACTTTC
.	.	TRBV2	TRBJ2-3	CASSEGGSSTDTQYF	TGTGCCAGCAGTGAGGGCGGGTCTAGCACAGATACGCAGTATTTT
TRBD1	.	TRBV2	TRBJ2-2	CASRGTGSTGELFF	TGTGCCAGCAGGGGGACAGGGAGTACCGGGGAGCTGTTTTTT
.	.	TRBV30	TRBJ1-3	CAWSYSTSGNTIYF	TGTGCCTGGAGTTACAGTACCTCTGGAAACACCATATATTTT
.	.	TRBV4-1	TRBJ1-4	CASSPASGFATNEKLFF	TGCGCCAGCAGCCCTGCCTCAGGATTTGCAACTAATGAAAAACTGTTTTTT
.	.	TRBV4-1	TRBJ2-7	CASSQDLQGYEQYF	TGCGCCAGCAGCCAAGATTTACAGGGCTACGAGCAGTACTTC
TRBD1	.	TRBV7-9	TRBJ1-5	CASSLAVSGGSNQPQHF	TGTGCCAGCAGCTTAGCGGTTTCAGGGGGGAGCAATCAGCCCCAGCATTTT
.	.	TRBV6-5	TRBJ1-1	CASSYSAGGPEAFF	TGTGCCAGCAGTTACTCGGCGGGGGGCCCTGAAGCTTTCTTT
TRBD1	.	TRBV9	TRBJ1-3	CASSVDSGQGLSGNTIYF	TGTGCCAGCAGCGTAGACTCGGGACAGGGCCTCTCTGGAAACACCATATATTTT
TRBD1	.	TRBV24-1	TRBJ2-4	CATSDSTGGWGKNIQYF	TGTGCCACCAGTGATTCGACAGGGGGCTGGGGCAAAAACATTCAGTACTTC
TRBD1	few	TRBV6-1	TRBJ2-1	CASSEVDRGLYNEQFF	TGTGCCAGCAGTGAAGTCGACAGGGGCCTCTACAATGAGCAGTTCTTC
TRBD1	many	TRBV27	TRBJ1-5	CASSLGQGSGQPQHF	TGTGCCAGCAGTTTGGGACAGGGGTCGGGGCAGCCCCAGCATTTT
TRBD2	.	TRBV5-4	TRBJ2-3	CASSLSGVSDTQYF	TGTGCCAGCAGCTTAAGCGGGGTCTCAGATACGCAGTATTTT
.	.	TRBV12-3/TRBV12-4	TRBJ1-5	CASRPQDNQPQHF	TGTGCCAGCAGGCCACAGGACAATCAGCCCCAGCATTTT
.	.	TRBV30	TRBJ2-3	CARQAAITSTDTQYF	TGTGCCCGACAAGCGGCGATCACTAGCACAGATACGCAGTATTTT
TRBD2	.	TRBV11-3	TRBJ2-7	CASSLQGLAGYEQYF	TGTGCCAGCAGCTTACAGGGACTAGCTGGGTACGAGCAGTACTTC
TRBD1	.	TRBV6-5	TRBJ1-4	CASSYSLDRSNEKLFF	TGTGCCAGCAGTTACTCTTTGGACAGGTCTAATGAAAAACTGTTTTTT
.	once	TRBV29-1	TRBJ1-2	CSAQGFYGYTF	TGCAGCGCCCAGGGATTCTATGGCTACACCTTC
.	.	TRBV6-1	TRBJ1-1	CASSDSQSFNTEAFF	TGTGCCAGCAGTGATTCACAGTCCTTCAACACTGAAGCTTTCTTT
TRBD1	.	TRBV5-6	TRBJ2-7	CASSPTGTGVREQYF	TGTGCCAGCAGCCCCACCGGGACAGGGGTTCGAGAGCAGTACTTC
.	.	TRBV10-3	TRBJ1-1	CAISELRDTEAFF	TGTGCCATCAGTGAGTTGAGGGACACTGAAGCTTTCTTT
TRBD1	.	TRBV19	TRBJ1-5	CASNEGASNQPQHF	TGTGCCAGTAATGAGGGGGCCAGCAATCAGCCCCAGCATTTT
TRBD1	.	TRBV7-6	TRBJ2-7	CASSPTQDRGMNEQYF	TGTGCCAGCAGTCCCACCCAGGACAGGGGGATGAACGAGCAGTACTTC
TRBD1	.	TRBV19	TRBJ1-1	CASLNGRGQGRPGITNTEAFF	TGTGCCAGTCTAAATGGCAGGGGACAGGGCCGCCCCGGGATCACGAACACTGAAGCTTTCTTT
TRBD1	.	TRBV12-3/TRBV12-4	TRBJ1-6	CATGGLYNSPLHF	TGTGCTACAGGGGGGCTTTATAATTCACCCCTCCACTTT
.	.	TRBV7-9	TRBJ2-7	CASSPPSYEQYF	TGTGCCAGCAGCCCCCCATCCTACGAGCAGTACTTC
TRBD1	.	TRBV18	TRBJ2-7	CASSEGQTPPYEQYF	TGTGCCAGCTCCGAGGGACAGACACCCCCCTACGAGCAGTACTTC
.	.	TRBV19	TRBJ2-5	CASSIRGSETQYF	TGTGCCAGTAGTATCCGGGGTAGCGAGACCCAGTACTTC
.	.	TRBV27	TRBJ1-2	CASSVGTSTNGYTF	TGTGCCAGCAGTGTGGGGACTTCAACTAATGGCTACACCTTC
.	.	TRBV2	TRBJ1-5	CASRTQGNQPQHF	TGTGCCAGCAGGACACAGGGAAATCAGCCCCAGCATTTT